A single sample is the source of the 14 T cell receptor beta chains below, sequenced in a study of blood T cell repertoires in COVID-19. TCRdb's table, derived via immunoSEQ multiplex PCR, lists solely in-frame clones and lacks some. Seen here are 350,000 to 400,000 clones, more than 85% observed once, and the top ten hold 0.86%. Sequencing input: PBMCs or T cells enriched from blood (not recorded which). The receptors were sampled from a woman aged 40-49 years who had been exposed to COVID-19.

V is TRBV6-5 and J is TRBJ1-1; D uncertain. Germline CDR1 MNHEY, CDR2 SVGAGI. There are 11 residues in the CDR3. Trimming stripped 11 bases from V and 4 bases from J, with 11 bases between. The CDR3 region is CAAGFSTEAFF. CDR3 nucleotides: TGTGCCGCCGGGTTTTCCACTGAAGCTTTCTTT.

The chain carries TRBV3-1 (or the pseudogene TRBV3-2) and TRBJ1-6; 11 bases fit TRBD1. Germline loops: CDR1 LGHDT, CDR2 YNNKEL (reference sequence). V gave up 3 bases and J gave up 10 bases; unmatched junction bases: 8. This CDR3 is built from 16 residues. In DNA form, the CDR3 reads TGTGCCAGCAGCCACCTAGGACAGGGGGCTACCTCACCCCTCCACTTT. It translates to CASSHLGQGATSPLHF.

This chain connects TRBV30 to TRBJ2-1; 8 nucleotides match TRBD2. The CDR3 contains 15 residues. Germline CDR1 and CDR2: GTSNPN and SVGIG (reference sequence). V was clipped by 0 bases and J by 9 bases; unmatched bases: 10. The CDR3 DNA is TGTGCCTGGAGTGTACAATTCGGTAGCGGGACTGAGCAGTTCTTC. This sequence encodes CAWSVQFGSGTEQFF.

The chain links TRBV29-1 to TRBJ2-1, with 7 bases aligning to TRBD2. The CDR3 extends over 15 amino acids. Losses at the gene ends were 3 bases for V and 0 bases for J; bases not matched to a gene: 5. CDR1 and CDR2 (germline): SQVTM, ANQGSEA. CDR3 coding DNA: TGCAGCGTTGAGGGGGGGAAAAGCTCCTACAATGAGCAGTTCTTC. It translates to CSVEGGKSSYNEQFF.

This rearrangement joins TRBV27 to TRBJ1-1, with 9 bases that match TRBD1. The CDR3 sequence is 13 residues long. Germline CDR1 reads MNHEY; CDR2 reads SMNVEV (reference sequence). V shed 11 bases, J shed 1 base, and the junction held 5 bases outside the gene matches. CDR3 protein: CAGLDRGNTEAFF. The CDR3 nucleotides are TGTGCCGGACTGGACAGGGGGAACACTGAAGCTTTCTTT.

The J gene is TRBJ2-1, the V gene TRBV5-6; TRBD2 aligns across 10 bases. Per germline, CDR1 SGHDT and CDR2 YYEEEE. The CDR3 runs 18 residues. V dropped 5 bases and J dropped 0; count of bases not matched to a gene: 11. CDR3 residues: CASSRLAGILFSYNEQFF. In nucleotides, the CDR3 is TGTGCCAGCAGTAGACTAGCGGGTATACTTTTCTCCTACAATGAGCAGTTCTTC.

The chain uses TRBV13 and TRBJ1-2, with D tentatively TRBD1 (5 bases). V lost 0 bases, J lost 8 bases, and 16 bases lay in between. Per germline, CDR1 PRHDT and CDR2 FYEKMQ (reference sequence). The CDR3 extends over 15 amino acids. The CDR3 protein is CASSLGRDRRMGYTF. The CDR3 region has the DNA TGTGCCAGCAGCTTAGGGCGGGACCGGCGGATGGGCTACACCTTC.

This clone was observed once. The genes are TRBV5-4 and TRBJ1-2; 12 bases map to TRBD1. Germline assignment: CDR1 SGHNT and CDR2 YYREEE (reference sequence). The CDR3 is made up of 15 amino acids. J lost 4 bases, V lost 5 bases, and 6 bases had no gene match. The chain's CDR3 is CASRAGTGGVYGYTF. The CDR3 region has the DNA TGTGCCAGCAGGGCCGGGACAGGGGGCGTCTATGGCTACACCTTC.

The chain couples TRBV5-5 to TRBJ1-5; D is ambiguous. The ends were cut back, 4 bases at V and 4 bases at J, with 15 bases in the middle. The length of the CDR3 is 15 residues. CDR1 is SGHKS, CDR2 YYEKEE, per germline (reference sequence). Here the CDR3 DNA reads TGTGCCAGCAGCGAGGGTAATGGGTTGAATCAGCCCCAGCATTTT. Translation gives CASSEGNGLNQPQHF.

The V call is TRBV7-9, the J call TRBJ2-1; 13 bases line up with TRBD2. The V and J ends lost 6 bases and 4 bases, in that order; junction bases with no gene match: 9. Looked up from germline, CDR1 is SEHNR and CDR2 is FQNEAQ (reference sequence). The CDR3 totals 17 residues. CDR3 amino acids: CASRTSGGTLGYNEQFF. CDR3 DNA sequence: TGTGCCAGCAGGACTAGCGGGGGGACTCTGGGGTACAATGAGCAGTTCTTC.

V usage is TRBV30 and J usage is TRBJ1-1, with TRBD1 as a possible D gene (6 bases). V lost 4 bases to trimming and J lost 1 base, with 10 bases between them. This CDR3 comprises 13 residues. The germline CDR1 and CDR2 sequences are GTSNPN and SVGIG (reference sequence). DNA of the CDR3: TGTGCCTGGAATCCCAGGGGGAACACTGAAGCTTTCTTT. This sequence encodes CAWNPRGNTEAFF.

This CDR3 reads CASRPDRGRPGELFF. The DNA of the CDR3 is TGTGCCAGCAGACCGGACAGGGGGCGCCCCGGGGAGCTGTTTTTT. This chain uses TRBV7-2 with TRBJ2-2, with 11 positions matching TRBD1. The V segment lost 6 bases and the J segment 6 bases; nucleotides outside the gene matches: 6. Germline V CDR1 and CDR2: SGHTA, FQGNSA. The CDR3 totals 15 residues. The full variable domain, with the rest looked up from reference TRBV7-2 and TRBJ2-2, is GAGVSQSPSNKVTEKGKDVELRCDPISGHTALYWYRQSLGQGLEFLIYFQGNSAPDKSGLPSDRFSAERTGGSVSTLTIQRTQQEDSAVYLCASRPDRGRPGELFFGEGSRLTVL.

The CDR3 reads CASSRQGNYEQYF. In DNA, the CDR3 is TGTGCCAGCTCGCGACAGGGCAACTACGAGCAGTACTTC. The J gene is TRBJ2-7, the V gene TRBV18, with 7 bases aligning to TRBD1. Looked up from germline, CDR1 is KGHSH and CDR2 is LQKENI. V was clipped by 6 bases and J by 3 bases; unmatched bases: 5. The CDR3 spans 13 residues. Looking up the rest from reference TRBV18 and TRBJ2-7 gives the full variable domain: NAGVMQNPRHLVRRRGQEARLRCSPMKGHSHVYWYRQLPEEGLKFMVYLQKENIIDESGMPKERFSAEFPKEGPSILRIQQVVRGDSAAYFCASSRQGNYEQYFGPGTRLTVT.

This clone was detected once. V and J are TRBV15 and TRBJ1-1; TRBD1 matches 12 bases. The CDR3 has 16 residues. J lost 4 bases, V lost 1 base, and 4 bases had no gene match. Germline loops: CDR1 LNHNV, CDR2 YYDKDF (reference sequence). The CDR3 loop is CATSRGRDRGPTEAFF. CDR3 sequence (DNA): TGTGCCACCAGCAGAGGCCGGGACAGGGGGCCCACTGAAGCTTTCTTT.